These 7 T cell receptor beta chains were sequenced from one sample in a study of OX40 agonist ivuxolimab in advanced cancers. This table comes from immunoSEQ multiplex PCR, and its TCRdb copy is limited to in-frame clones, with some not included. The table lists approximately 86,000 clones, approximately 90% of them singletons. Sequences were derived from CD4+ or CD8+ T cells sorted from blood, sampled in a trial of the OX40 agonist ivuxolimab. Receptor source: an adult with an advanced solid tumor such as melanoma, head and neck, liver or kidney cancer.

The chain has TRBV28 and TRBJ1-1; the D gene is possibly TRBD1 (6 bases). The CDR3 covers 15 residues. Trimming stripped 5 bases from V and 1 base from J, with 14 bases between. Germline CDR1 reads MDHEN; CDR2 reads SYDVKM. The CDR3 spells CASSPHGGGNTEAFF. CDR3 DNA sequence: TGTGCCAGCAGTCCACATGGGGGCGGGAACACTGAAGCTTTCTTT.

This rearrangement joins TRBV7-9 to TRBJ2-2; 12 positions match TRBD2. Germline CDR1 SEHNR, CDR2 FQNEAQ (reference sequence). V lost 5 bases and J lost 1; bases outside the gene matches: 2. This CDR3 comprises 16 residues. The CDR3, as DNA: TGTGCCAGCAGCAAGACTAGCGGGGGGAACACCGGGGAGCTGTTTTTT. The encoded protein is CASSKTSGGNTGELFF.

V is TRBV6-1 and J is TRBJ1-2, with D unresolved. Germline lookup yields CDR1 MNHNS and CDR2 SASEGT. Between the trimmed V and J ends, which lost 1 base and 4 bases, there was a span of 13 bases. This CDR3 has 15 residues. CDR3 bases: TGTGCCAGCAGTGAAGGACATCGGCAGTCCTATGGCTACACCTTC. It translates to CASSEGHRQSYGYTF.

This rearrangement joins TRBV6-5 to TRBJ1-1, with 7 bases aligning to TRBD1. Germline CDR1 MNHEY, CDR2 SVGAGI. The CDR3 is made up of 16 amino acids. J was trimmed by 0 bases and V by 4 bases; bases with no gene match: 8. CDR3 sequence (DNA): TGTGCCAGCAGTTTGGCGGGACAGCCATTGAACACTGAAGCTTTCTTT. This encodes CASSLAGQPLNTEAFF.

The CDR3 DNA sequence: TGCGCCAGCAGCCAAGACATAACGCGGGAAGACTCCTACAATGAGCAGTTCTTC. Its translation is CASSQDITREDSYNEQFF. V and J are TRBV4-1 and TRBJ2-1, with a weak D call TRBD2 (6 bases). The germline V and J ends were trimmed by 0 bases and 0 bases, with 15 bases remaining between them. The CDR3 totals 18 residues. Germline CDR1 is MGHRA and CDR2 is YSYEKL.

In DNA form, the CDR3 reads TGTGCCAGCAGTTCGGGACAGGGGAGTGAGCAGTTCTTC. Amino acids: CASSSGQGSEQFF. The chain is built from TRBV28 and TRBJ2-1; 10 bases map to TRBD1. Per the germline V gene, CDR1 is MDHEN and CDR2 is SYDVKM. This CDR3 contains 13 residues. After removal of 4 bases from V and 9 bases from J, the junction contained 3 bases not matched to a gene. The entire variable domain, with the rest obtained from reference TRBV28 and TRBJ2-1, is as follows: DVKVTQSSRYLVKRTGEKVFLECVQDMDHENMFWYRQDPGLGLRLIYFSYDVKMKEKGDIPEGYSVSREKKERFSLILESASTNQTSMYLCASSSGQGSEQFFGPGTRLTVL.

The chain combines TRBV28 with TRBJ2-3, with a weak D call TRBD1 (6 bases). CDR1 and CDR2 from the germline V gene are MDHEN and SYDVKM. V was pared by 8 bases and J by 2 bases, with 17 bases between. This CDR3 is built from 15 residues. CDR3 bases: TGTGCCAGCCCCCCATCGGACAGTTACACAGATACGCAGTATTTT. It yields the protein CASPPSDSYTDTQYF.